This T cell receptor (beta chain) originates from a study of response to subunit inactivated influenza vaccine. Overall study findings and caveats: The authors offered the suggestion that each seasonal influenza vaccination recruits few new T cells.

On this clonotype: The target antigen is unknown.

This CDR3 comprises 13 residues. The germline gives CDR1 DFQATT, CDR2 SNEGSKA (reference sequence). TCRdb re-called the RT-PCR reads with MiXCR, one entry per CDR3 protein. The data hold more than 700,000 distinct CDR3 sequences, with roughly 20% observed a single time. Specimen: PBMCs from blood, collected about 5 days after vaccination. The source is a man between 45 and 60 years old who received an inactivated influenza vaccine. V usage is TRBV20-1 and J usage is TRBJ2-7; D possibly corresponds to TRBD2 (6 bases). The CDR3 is CSARRGGNYEQYF. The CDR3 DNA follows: TGCAGCGCGCGCCGCGGCGGGAACTACGAGCAGTACTTC.